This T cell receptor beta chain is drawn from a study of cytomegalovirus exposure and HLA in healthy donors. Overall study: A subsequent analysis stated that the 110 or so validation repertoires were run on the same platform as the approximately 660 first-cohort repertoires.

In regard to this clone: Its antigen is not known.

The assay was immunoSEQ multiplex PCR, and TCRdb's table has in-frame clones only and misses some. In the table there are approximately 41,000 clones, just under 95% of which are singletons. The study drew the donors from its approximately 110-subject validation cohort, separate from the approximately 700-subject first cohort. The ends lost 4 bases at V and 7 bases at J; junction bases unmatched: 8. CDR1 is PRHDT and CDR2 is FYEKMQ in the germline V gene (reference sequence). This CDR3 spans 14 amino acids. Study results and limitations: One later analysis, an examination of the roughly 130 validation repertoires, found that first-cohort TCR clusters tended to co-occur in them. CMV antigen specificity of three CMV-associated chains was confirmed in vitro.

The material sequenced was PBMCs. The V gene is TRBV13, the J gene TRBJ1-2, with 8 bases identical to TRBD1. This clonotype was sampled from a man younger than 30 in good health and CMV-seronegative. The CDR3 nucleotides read TGTGCCAGCAGCTCAAGACAGGGGATGGCTGGCTACACCTTC. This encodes CASSSRQGMAGYTF.